This record covers a single T cell receptor beta chain. Its specificity is not known. This sample was taken from a study of CD8+ T cells in alopecia areata. CDR1 and CDR2 from the germline V gene are SNHLY and FYNNEI. The ends were cut back, 6 bases at V and 3 bases at J, with 14 bases in the middle. The CDR3 has 14 amino acids. Study results and limitations: While patients received tofacitinib, many expanded lesional clones remained present in scalp and blood.

Treatment here: oral pan-JAK inhibitor, 5-10 mg twice daily. RNA extraction was followed by reverse transcription into cDNA, which acted as the sequencing template. Sequenced by immunoSEQ multiplex PCR; TCRdb stores in-frame clones only, minus some. The sample includes under 350,000 clones, roughly 60% of them seen just once. Sequenced here: CD4+ T cells sorted from blood, sampled at week 24, from a patient treated with tofacitinib. This rearrangement joins TRBV2 to TRBJ1-2; D unresolved. The TCR originated in a human donor with alopecia areata. CDR3: CASRKGQPDYGYTF. The CDR3 bases are TGTGCCAGCAGGAAGGGCCAGCCAGACTATGGCTACACCTTC.